The rows below give T cell receptor beta chains drawn from one sample of a study of cytomegalovirus exposure and HLA in healthy donors. Sequenced by immunoSEQ multiplex PCR; TCRdb stores in-frame clones only, minus some. The table shows roughly 100,000 clones, with around 77% occurring only once. The specimen sequenced was PBMCs. Receptors originate from a female donor in good health and CMV-seronegative. The conserved cysteine and the conserved F or W are not part of the CDR3 here.

cdr3_length	v_call	j_call	cdr3_aa
15	TRBV11-3	TRBJ2-2	ASSTSGLAGDTGELF
10	TRBV28	TRBJ1-1	ASRSTNTEAF
9	TRBV9	TRBJ2-7	ASSSGGEQY
13	TRBV5-6	TRBJ1-3	ASSLEQGLGNTIY
12	TRBV6-1	TRBJ2-5	ASSDRGFGETQY
10	TRBV30	TRBJ1-1	ARNGMNTEAF
14	TRBV7-9	TRBJ1-2	ASSFGRGTSGYGYT
13	TRBV10-3	TRBJ2-1	AIMGSGEIYNEQF
11	TRBV9	TRBJ2-5	ASSVVYGETQY
11	TRBV6-6	TRBJ1-5	ASSSDRGRPQH
11	TRBV9	TRBJ1-1	ASSVGLPPEAF
12	TRBV5-1	TRBJ2-7	ASSLGTGGREQY
9	TRBV2	TRBJ2-7	ASVLSYEQY